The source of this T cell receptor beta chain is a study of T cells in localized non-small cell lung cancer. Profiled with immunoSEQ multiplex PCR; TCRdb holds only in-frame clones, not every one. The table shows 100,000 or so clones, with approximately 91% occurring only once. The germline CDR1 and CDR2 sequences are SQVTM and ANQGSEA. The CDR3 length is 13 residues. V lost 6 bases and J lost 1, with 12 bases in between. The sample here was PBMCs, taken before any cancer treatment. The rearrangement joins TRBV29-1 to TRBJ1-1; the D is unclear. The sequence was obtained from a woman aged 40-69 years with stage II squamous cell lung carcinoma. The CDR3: CSVTSDGNTEAFF. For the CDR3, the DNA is TGCAGCGTCACCTCGGACGGGAACACTGAAGCTTTCTTT.